A selection of T cell receptor beta chains follows, all from one sample in a study of shared T cell receptors in the human thymus. Assay used: immunoSEQ multiplex PCR; TCRdb lists only in-frame clones, some missing. Of about 540,000 clones listed, 70% to 80% are singletons. The same specimen was also included in a second study, on human thymus T cells.

Input material: thymocytes. These receptors all stem from a boy under two years old with a congenital heart defect. Each CDR3 is given with its conserved first and last residue. A D gene is named only where the DNA matches it firmly. Size is stated for part of the rows, as once, few or many counts, or as a class when the clone is expanded.

j_call v_call d_call clone_size cdr3_aa cdr3_nt
TRBJ1-1 TRBV7-2 . . CASGRENWRTEAFF TGTGCCAGCGGAAGGGAGAATTGGAGAACTGAAGCTTTCTTT
TRBJ2-1 TRBV15 . few CATGGTYSCNEQFF TGTGCCACCGGCGGGACGTACTCCTGCAATGAGCAGTTCTTC
TRBJ2-1 TRBV4-1 . . CASSQKGALGAGGYNEQFF TGCGCCAGCAGCCAAAAAGGGGCACTAGGGGCTGGGGGGTACAATGAGCAGTTCTTC
TRBJ2-7 TRBV6-5 TRBD1 . CASKPPRQGGNEQYF TGTGCCAGCAAACCCCCCCGACAGGGGGGTAACGAGCAGTACTTC
TRBJ2-2 TRBV5-1 . . CASSLGTALATGELFF TGCGCCAGCAGCTTGGGTACAGCCCTGGCCACCGGGGAGCTGTTTTTT
TRBJ2-7 TRBV28 TRBD2 . CASSPPVGREYSEQYF TGTGCCAGCAGTCCTCCGGTGGGGCGGGAGTATTCGGAGCAGTACTTC
TRBJ2-5 TRBV28 . few CASSLRWGRGFIETQYF TGTGCCAGCAGTTTACGGTGGGGTAGGGGCTTTATAGAGACCCAGTACTTC
TRBJ2-7 TRBV5-8 TRBD1 . CASSSTGTGVYEQYF TGTGCCAGCAGCTCTACCGGGACAGGGGTTTACGAGCAGTACTTC
TRBJ1-5 TRBV28 TRBD1 . CASSTRQGANQPQHF TGTGCCAGCAGTACCCGACAGGGTGCCAATCAGCCCCAGCATTTT
TRBJ1-1 TRBV7-9 . . CASTPIGVNTEAFF TGTGCCAGCACACCCATCGGGGTAAACACTGAAGCTTTCTTT
TRBJ2-1 TRBV5-6 TRBD2 once CASSLGASGRAAYNEQFF TGTGCCAGCAGCTTGGGGGCTAGCGGGAGGGCCGCTTACAATGAGCAGTTCTTC
TRBJ2-3 TRBV6-5 . . CASTGDEGDTDTQYF TGTGCCAGCACCGGGGATGAGGGTGACACAGATACGCAGTATTTT
TRBJ2-1 TRBV5-1 TRBD2 . CASSSSGAGPSSYNEQFF TGCGCCAGCAGCTCGTCGGGAGCGGGACCGAGCTCCTACAATGAGCAGTTCTTC
TRBJ2-7 TRBV14 TRBD2 . CASSSGLAVRRYEQYF TGTGCCAGCAGCTCGGGACTAGCGGTCCGGCGCTACGAGCAGTACTTC
TRBJ2-7 TRBV4-2 . . CASSPGGNGEQYF TGTGCCAGCAGCCCAGGGGGGAATGGCGAGCAGTACTTC
TRBJ2-1 TRBV18 TRBD2 . CASSTGTGVNLAGGPLYNEQFF TGTGCCAGCTCAACTGGGACAGGGGTAAATCTAGCGGGAGGGCCTCTTTACAATGAGCAGTTCTTC
TRBJ2-5 TRBV9 . . CASSAGIKGTQYF TGTGCCAGCAGCGCCGGGATCAAGGGGACCCAGTACTTC
TRBJ2-5 TRBV6-1 TRBD1 . CASSDRGEGPTGAEETQYF TGTGCCAGCAGTGACCGCGGAGAAGGGCCGACAGGGGCGGAGGAGACCCAGTACTTC
TRBJ1-4 TRBV6-1 . . CASRRGRKTNEKLFF TGTGCCAGCAGACGAGGGAGGAAAACTAATGAAAAACTGTTTTTT
TRBJ1-3 TRBV19 TRBD1 . CASSNPRQGLGNTIYF TGTGCCAGTAGTAACCCACGACAGGGACTCGGAAACACCATATATTTT
TRBJ2-5 TRBV30 . few CAWSVWTEETQYF TGTGCCTGGAGTGTGTGGACAGAAGAGACCCAGTACTTC
TRBJ1-1 TRBV7-2 . . CASSLQKNTEAFF TGTGCCAGCAGCTTGCAGAAAAACACTGAAGCTTTCTTT
TRBJ1-4 TRBV19 TRBD1 . CASSISGGRSLSEKLFF TGTGCCAGTAGTATCTCAGGGGGTCGAAGTCTAAGTGAAAAACTGTTTTTT
TRBJ1-3 TRBV12-5 . . CASGLLNTIYF TGTGCTAGTGGTCTCCTAAACACCATATATTTT
TRBJ2-7 TRBV6-5 . . CASSYSSQRGYEQYF TGTGCCAGCAGTTACTCTTCTCAGCGCGGCTACGAGCAGTACTTC
TRBJ2-1 TRBV11-3 . few CASSLGLANNEQFF TGTGCCAGCAGCTTAGGGCTAGCGAACAATGAGCAGTTCTTC
TRBJ2-7 TRBV29-1 TRBD1 . CSVWTGSYEQYF TGCAGCGTTTGGACAGGATCCTACGAGCAGTACTTC
TRBJ2-7 TRBV4-3 TRBD2 . CASSQGSSGSSYEQYF TGCGCCAGCAGCCAAGGGAGTAGCGGGAGCTCCTACGAGCAGTACTTC
TRBJ2-3 TRBV29-1 . . CSVVVADTQYF TGCAGCGTTGTAGTAGCAGATACGCAGTATTTT
TRBJ2-7 TRBV2 . . CASSEDKSSYEQYF TGTGCCAGCAGTGAGGACAAGAGCTCCTACGAGCAGTACTTC
TRBJ2-7 TRBV29-1 . . CSVALRAHEQYF TGCAGCGTTGCTTTGCGGGCCCACGAGCAGTACTTC
TRBJ2-3 TRBV6-4 TRBD2 . CASSPGTITDTQYF TGTGCCAGCAGTCCCGGGACTATCACAGATACGCAGTATTTT
TRBJ2-7 TRBV7-9 . . CASSQLGPDLYEQYF TGTGCCAGCAGCCAACTAGGGCCGGACCTCTACGAGCAGTACTTC
TRBJ2-7 TRBV7-9 . . CASSLDRVKAHFHEQYF TGTGCCAGCAGCTTAGACAGGGTTAAAGCTCACTTCCACGAGCAGTACTTC
TRBJ2-1 TRBV19 . . CASSSDNEQFF TGTGCCAGTAGTTCCGACAATGAGCAGTTCTTC
TRBJ2-3 TRBV7-3 . . CASSLSESTDTQYF TGTGCCAGCAGCCTTAGCGAGAGCACAGATACGCAGTATTTT
TRBJ2-7 TRBV4-2 TRBD2 once CASSQGGLAGGSYEQYF TGTGCCAGCAGCCAAGGGGGACTAGCGGGAGGATCCTACGAGCAGTACTTC
TRBJ2-5 TRBV2 TRBD1 once CASSDLGQGAPETQYF TGTGCCAGCAGTGATCTCGGACAGGGGGCCCCAGAGACCCAGTACTTC
TRBJ2-7 TRBV4-3 . . CASSQEGRGYEQYF TGCGCCAGCAGCCAAGAAGGTCGGGGATACGAGCAGTACTTC
TRBJ2-3 TRBV19 TRBD2 . CASMERGAELGVDTQYF TGTGCCAGTATGGAGCGGGGAGCTGAACTCGGGGTGGATACGCAGTATTTT
TRBJ2-5 TRBV4-1 TRBD2 once CASSQVAGAETQYF TGCGCCAGCAGCCAAGTAGCGGGAGCGGAGACCCAGTACTTC
TRBJ1-1 TRBV28 . few CASSPGILNTEAFF TGTGCCAGCAGTCCCGGTATTTTGAACACTGAAGCTTTCTTT
TRBJ2-7 TRBV15 . . CATSREALQKSSYEQYF TGTGCCACCAGCAGGGAGGCCCTCCAGAAGAGCTCCTACGAGCAGTACTTC
TRBJ2-5 TRBV14 TRBD2 . CASSQVGLAGGAEETQYF TGTGCCAGCAGCCAAGTAGGGCTAGCGGGAGGAGCAGAAGAGACCCAGTACTTC
TRBJ2-3 TRBV25-1 TRBD1 once CASSVGTGPADTQYF TGTGCCAGCAGTGTCGGGACAGGGCCGGCAGATACGCAGTATTTT
TRBJ2-7 TRBV30 . . CAWSVVRGEQYF TGTGCCTGGAGTGTGGTCCGGGGGGAGCAGTACTTC
TRBJ2-7 TRBV7-2 TRBD2 . CASSGGIRDGGFYEQYF TGTGCCAGCAGCGGAGGAATCCGGGACGGGGGGTTCTACGAGCAGTACTTC
TRBJ2-7 TRBV7-6 TRBD1 . CASSPEDRGSARSYEQYF TGTGCCAGCAGCCCGGAGGACAGGGGATCAGCGCGCTCCTACGAGCAGTACTTC
TRBJ1-5 TRBV28 TRBD1 . CASSLRGGDQPQHF TGTGCCAGCAGTTTAAGAGGGGGCGATCAGCCCCAGCATTTT
TRBJ1-1 TRBV4-3 . . CASSPAGGNTEAFF TGCGCCAGCAGCCCGGCGGGAGGGAACACTGAAGCTTTCTTT
TRBJ2-1 TRBV4-3 TRBD2 . CASSQMRLAGGRSYNEQFF TGCGCCAGCAGCCAAATGAGACTAGCGGGAGGCCGCTCCTACAATGAGCAGTTCTTC
TRBJ2-2 TRBV7-6 TRBD2 . CASSLFHIKREEGGELFF TGTGCCAGCAGCTTATTCCACATTAAGCGGGAGGAAGGCGGGGAGCTGTTTTTT
TRBJ2-5 TRBV5-4 . . CASSGKQGNQETQYF TGTGCCAGCAGCGGAAAACAGGGCAATCAAGAGACCCAGTACTTC
TRBJ2-2 TRBV9 . once CASSVSSGDTGELFF TGTGCCAGCAGCGTCTCAAGCGGAGACACCGGGGAGCTGTTTTTT
TRBJ2-7 TRBV7-2 . . CASSLAAGQGVSGTHEQYF TGTGCCAGCAGCTTAGCGGCGGGACAGGGTGTTAGCGGGACCCACGAGCAGTACTTC